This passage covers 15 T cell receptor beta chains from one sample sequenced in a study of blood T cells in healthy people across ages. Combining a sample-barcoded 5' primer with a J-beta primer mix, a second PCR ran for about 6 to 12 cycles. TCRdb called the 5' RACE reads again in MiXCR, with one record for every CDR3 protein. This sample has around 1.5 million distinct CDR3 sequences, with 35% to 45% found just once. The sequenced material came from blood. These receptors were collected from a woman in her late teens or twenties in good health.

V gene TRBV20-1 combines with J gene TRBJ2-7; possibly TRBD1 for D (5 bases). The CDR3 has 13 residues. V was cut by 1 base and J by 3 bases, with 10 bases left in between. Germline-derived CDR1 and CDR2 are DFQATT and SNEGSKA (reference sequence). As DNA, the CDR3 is TGCAGTGCTAGAGCTACAGGCGGCTACGAGCAGTACTTC. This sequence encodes CSARATGGYEQYF.

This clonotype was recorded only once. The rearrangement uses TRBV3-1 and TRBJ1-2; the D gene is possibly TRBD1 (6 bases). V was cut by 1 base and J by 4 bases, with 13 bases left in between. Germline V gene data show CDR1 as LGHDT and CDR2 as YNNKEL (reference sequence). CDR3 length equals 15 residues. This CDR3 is CASSQGRGASYGYTF. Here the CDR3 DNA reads TGTGCCAGCAGCCAAGGACGGGGGGCGTCCTATGGCTACACCTTC.

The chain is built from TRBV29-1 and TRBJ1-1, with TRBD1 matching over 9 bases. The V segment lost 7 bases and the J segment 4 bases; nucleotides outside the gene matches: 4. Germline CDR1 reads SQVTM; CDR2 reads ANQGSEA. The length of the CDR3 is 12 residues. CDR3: CSGGQGSTEAFF. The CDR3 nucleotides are TGCAGCGGTGGACAGGGGAGCACTGAAGCTTTCTTT. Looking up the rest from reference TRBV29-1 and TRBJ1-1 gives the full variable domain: SAVISQKPSRDICQRGTSLTIQCQVDSQVTMMFWYRQQPGQSLTLIATANQGSEATYESGFVIDKFPISRPNLTFSTLTVSNMSPEDSSIYLCSGGQGSTEAFFGQGTRLTVV.

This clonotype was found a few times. CDR3 DNA: TGTGCCAGCAGCCAAGTTACAGGGGGCTCTGAAGCTTTCTTT. This translates into CASSQVTGGSEAFF. The rearrangement links TRBV3-1 to TRBJ1-1, with TRBD1 matching over 9 bases. The CDR3 has 14 amino acids. With V trimmed by 1 base and J by 6 bases, 3 bases remained unmatched. Germline assignment: CDR1 LGHDT and CDR2 YNNKEL (reference sequence).

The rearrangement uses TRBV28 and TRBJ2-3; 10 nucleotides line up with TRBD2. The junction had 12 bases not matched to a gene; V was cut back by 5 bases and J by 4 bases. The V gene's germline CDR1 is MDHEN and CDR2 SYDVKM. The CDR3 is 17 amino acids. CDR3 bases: TGTGCCAGCAGTGGAGGACCCGGGACTAGCGCTCCAGATACGCAGTATTTT. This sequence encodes CASSGGPGTSAPDTQYF.

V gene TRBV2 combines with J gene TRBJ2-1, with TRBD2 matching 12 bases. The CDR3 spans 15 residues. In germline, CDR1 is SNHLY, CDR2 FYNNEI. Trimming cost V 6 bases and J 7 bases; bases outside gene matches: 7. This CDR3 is CASSETSGRGNEQFF. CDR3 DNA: TGTGCCAGCAGCGAGACTAGCGGGAGAGGGAATGAGCAGTTCTTC.

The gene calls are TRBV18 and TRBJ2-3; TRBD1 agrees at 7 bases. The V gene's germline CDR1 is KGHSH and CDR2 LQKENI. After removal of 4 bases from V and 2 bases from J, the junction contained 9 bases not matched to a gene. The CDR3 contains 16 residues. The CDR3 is CASSRRLQGPTDTQYF. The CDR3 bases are TGTGCCAGCTCACGGCGGTTACAGGGGCCCACAGATACGCAGTATTTT. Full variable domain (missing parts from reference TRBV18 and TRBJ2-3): NAGVMQNPRHLVRRRGQEARLRCSPMKGHSHVYWYRQLPEEGLKFMVYLQKENIIDESGMPKERFSAEFPKEGPSILRIQQVVRGDSAAYFCASSRRLQGPTDTQYFGPGTRLTVL.

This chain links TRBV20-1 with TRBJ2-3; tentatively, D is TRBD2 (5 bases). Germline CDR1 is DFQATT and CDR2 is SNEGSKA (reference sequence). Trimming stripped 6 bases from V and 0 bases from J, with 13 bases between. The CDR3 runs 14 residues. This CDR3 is CSAPDLASTDTQYF. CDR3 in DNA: TGCAGTGCGCCGGATCTAGCTAGCACAGATACGCAGTATTTT.

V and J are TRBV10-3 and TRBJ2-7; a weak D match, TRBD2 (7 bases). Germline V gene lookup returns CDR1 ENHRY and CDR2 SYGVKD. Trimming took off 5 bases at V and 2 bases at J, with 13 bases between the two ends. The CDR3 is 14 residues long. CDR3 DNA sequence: TGTGCCATCAGTCAGGGAGGGGGGACCTACGAGCAGTACTTC. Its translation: CAISQGGGTYEQYF.

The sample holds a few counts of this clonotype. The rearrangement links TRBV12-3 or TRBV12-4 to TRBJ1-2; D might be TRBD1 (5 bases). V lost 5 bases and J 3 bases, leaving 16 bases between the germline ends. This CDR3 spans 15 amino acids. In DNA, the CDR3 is TGTGCCAGCAGTCCCTCGTGGCAGGGAGACTATGGCTACACCTTC. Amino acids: CASSPSWQGDYGYTF.

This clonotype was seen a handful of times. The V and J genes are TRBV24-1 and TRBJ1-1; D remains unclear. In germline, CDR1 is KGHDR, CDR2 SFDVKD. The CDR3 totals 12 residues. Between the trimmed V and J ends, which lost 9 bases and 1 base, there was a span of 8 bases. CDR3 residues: CATRLGNTEAFF. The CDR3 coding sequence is TGTGCCACCCGCCTGGGGAACACTGAAGCTTTCTTT.

The CDR3, as DNA: TGTGCCAGCAGGGACAGCATCTACGAGCAGTACTTC. It translates to CASRDSIYEQYF. The chain employs TRBV6-1 and TRBJ2-7; possibly TRBD1 for D (6 bases). The CDR3 totals 12 residues. With 6 bases removed from V and 3 bases from J, the gap between germline ends came to 9 bases. Looked up from germline, CDR1 is MNHNS and CDR2 is SASEGT.

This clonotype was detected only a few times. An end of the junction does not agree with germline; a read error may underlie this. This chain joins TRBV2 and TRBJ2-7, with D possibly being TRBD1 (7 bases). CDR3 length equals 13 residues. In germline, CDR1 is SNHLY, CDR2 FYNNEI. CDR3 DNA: TGCCAGACCACCGCTCAGGGGGGCTACGAGCAGTACTTC. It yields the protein CQTTAQGGYEQYF.

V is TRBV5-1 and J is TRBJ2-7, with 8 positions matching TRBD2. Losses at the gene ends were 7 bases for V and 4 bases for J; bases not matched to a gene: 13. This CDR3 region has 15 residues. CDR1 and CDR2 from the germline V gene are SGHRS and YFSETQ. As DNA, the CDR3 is TGCGCCAGCGACCGGCCCGATAGCGGGGTTTACGAGCAGTACTTC. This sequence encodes CASDRPDSGVYEQYF. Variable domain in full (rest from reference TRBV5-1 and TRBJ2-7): KAGVTQTPRYLIKTRGQQVTLSCSPISGHRSVSWYQQTPGQGLQFLFEYFSETQRNKGNFPGRFSGRQFSNSRSEMNVSTLELGDSALYLCASDRPDSGVYEQYFGPGTRLTVT.

Here the CDR3 DNA reads TGTGCCAGCTCACCAGGGACAGGTCTACGAAGGAACACTGAAGCTTTCTTT. This sequence encodes CASSPGTGLRRNTEAFF. The chain has TRBV18 and TRBJ1-1, with 8 bases aligning to TRBD1. CDR1 and CDR2 from the germline V gene are KGHSH and LQKENI. The J segment lost 1 base and the V segment lost 2 bases, leaving 9 bases of the junction unmatched. The CDR3 runs 17 residues.